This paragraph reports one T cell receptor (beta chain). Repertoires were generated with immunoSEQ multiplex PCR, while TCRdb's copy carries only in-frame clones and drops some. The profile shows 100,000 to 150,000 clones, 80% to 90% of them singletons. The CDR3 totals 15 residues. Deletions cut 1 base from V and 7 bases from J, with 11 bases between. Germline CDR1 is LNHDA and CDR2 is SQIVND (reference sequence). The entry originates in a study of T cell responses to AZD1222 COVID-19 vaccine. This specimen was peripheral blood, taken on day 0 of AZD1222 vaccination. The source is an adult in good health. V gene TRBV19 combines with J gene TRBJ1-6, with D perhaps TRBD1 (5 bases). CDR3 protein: CASSIGGRVNSPLHF. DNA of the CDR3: TGTGCCAGTAGTATAGGAGGCAGGGTAAATTCACCCCTCCACTTT.